This record concerns one T cell receptor (beta chain) sequence. The data originate from a study of OX40 agonist ivuxolimab in advanced cancers. Study-level background: Patients assigned to dose escalation were diagnosed with hepatocellular carcinoma, melanoma, renal cell or head and neck cancer. The mean age was roughly 60 years, ranging from roughly 23 to 79, with around four fifths of participants male.

The data were produced by immunoSEQ multiplex PCR, yet TCRdb's version contains in-frame clones alone and is incomplete. The sample contains 8,500 to 13,000 clones, 60% to 85% of which appear only once. Autoimmune disease history or systemic immunosuppression led to patient exclusion. This TCR came from an adult with an advanced solid tumor such as melanoma, head and neck, liver or kidney cancer. The sample consisted of CD4+ or CD8+ T cells sorted from blood, taken in a trial of the OX40 agonist ivuxolimab.

Here the CDR3 reads CASSPRTGEGYGYTF. The DNA of the CDR3 is TGTGCCAGCAGCCCCCGGACAGGGGAGGGCTATGGCTACACCTTC. V gene TRBV4-2 combines with J gene TRBJ1-2; 9 bases map to TRBD1. V shed 4 bases, J shed 4 bases, and the junction held 7 bases outside the gene matches. Germline assignment: CDR1 LGHNA and CDR2 YNFKEQ. The CDR3 covers 15 residues.